The 9 T cell receptor beta chains in this list originate from one sample, sequenced in a study of circulating tumor DNA in untreated peripheral T-cell lymphoma. Repertoires were generated with immunoSEQ multiplex PCR, while TCRdb's copy carries only in-frame clones and drops some. This repertoire shows 5,000 to 6,500 clones, 65% to 70% found once; its top ten account for around 50%. The material sequenced was tumor tissue. These receptors were collected from a human donor with peripheral T-cell lymphoma.

This chain uses TRBV14 with TRBJ2-4, with TRBD2 matching over 8 bases. The germline gives CDR1 SGHDN, CDR2 FVKESK. The CDR3 contains 16 residues. V was clipped by 4 bases and J by 0 bases; unmatched bases: 5. CDR3 loop: CASSRGAGVAKNIQYF. The CDR3, as DNA: TGTGCCAGCAGCCGGGGAGCGGGGGTAGCCAAAAACATTCAGTACTTC.

This clone was seen a few times. The chain combines TRBV28 with TRBJ2-1; D not certain. Germline V gene data show CDR1 as MDHEN and CDR2 as SYDVKM. Trimming left V 3 bases short and J 3 bases short, with 3 bases between. The CDR3 loop spans 12 amino acids. CDR3 protein: CASSFNYNEQFF. CDR3 nucleotide sequence: TGTGCCAGCAGTTTCAACTACAATGAGCAGTTCTTC.

This clone has a handful of counts. The chain combines TRBV30 with TRBJ1-2, with D possibly being TRBD1 (6 bases). The CDR3 is made up of 12 amino acids. The ends were cut back, 0 bases at V and 12 bases at J, with 14 bases in the middle. Per the germline V gene, CDR1 is GTSNPN and CDR2 is SVGIG (reference sequence). Here the CDR3 reads CAWSVPQGQNTF. CDR3 DNA sequence: TGTGCCTGGAGTGTACCACAGGGTCAGAACACCTTC.

This clone appeared a few times. V and J are TRBV18 and TRBJ2-6; either TRBD1 or TRBD2 may supply D (5 bases each). The CDR3 runs to 16 residues. CDR1 and CDR2 from the germline V gene are KGHSH and LQKENI. V dropped 4 bases and J dropped 4 bases, with 14 bases sitting between them. CDR3 residues: CASSRVRGTGANVLTF. The CDR3 DNA is TGTGCCAGCTCACGTGTGAGGGGAACCGGGGCCAACGTCCTGACTTTC.

The V call is TRBV19, the J call TRBJ1-5; 7 bases are a match to TRBD1. Per the germline V gene, CDR1 is LNHDA and CDR2 is SQIVND (reference sequence). CDR3 size: 14 residues. V gave up 8 bases and J gave up 4 bases; unmatched junction bases: 8. The CDR3 loop reads CASSDRPVNQPQHF. In DNA form, the CDR3 reads TGTGCCAGTTCGGACAGGCCCGTAAATCAGCCCCAGCATTTT.

The chain combines TRBV5-1 with TRBJ1-1, with 7 bases matching TRBD1. V dropped 4 bases and J dropped 4; count of bases not matched to a gene: 10. The CDR3 spans 15 residues. The germline CDR1 and CDR2 sequences are SGHRS and YFSETQ. The CDR3, as DNA: TGCGCCAGCAGCCCATTGACAGGGTTCTCCACTGAAGCTTTCTTT. It translates to CASSPLTGFSTEAFF.

V gene TRBV7-6 combines with J gene TRBJ2-5; D remains unclear. The CDR3 is 14 residues long. The germline gives CDR1 SGHVS, CDR2 FNYEAQ. V lost 2 bases, J lost 5 bases, and 12 bases lay in between. CDR3 DNA sequence: TGTGCCAGCAGCTTACCCACTGGCCCCGAGACCCAGTACTTC. Translating gives CASSLPTGPETQYF. Full variable domain (rest looked up from reference TRBV7-6 and TRBJ2-5): GAGVSQSPRYKVTKRGQDVALRCDPISGHVSLYWYRQALGQGPEFLTYFNYEAQQDKSGLPNDRFSAERPEGSISTLTIQRTEQRDSAMYRCASSLPTGPETQYFGPGTRLLVL.

The sample holds a few counts of this clone. This rearrangement joins TRBV29-1 to TRBJ2-3; 8 positions match TRBD2. Looked up from germline, CDR1 is SQVTM and CDR2 is ANQGSEA. CDR3 length: 13 amino acids. V lost 8 bases to trimming and J lost 5 bases; unmatched junction nucleotides: 9. CDR3 coding DNA: TGCAGCACCGGCGGGGGGCAGGGAGATACGCAGTATTTT. Encoded protein: CSTGGGQGDTQYF.

The chain couples TRBV5-1 to TRBJ1-1; D might be TRBD1 (5 bases). CDR1 is SGHRS, CDR2 YFSETQ, per germline. V lost 0 bases and J 0 bases, leaving 6 bases between the germline ends. CDR3 length: 14 residues. The CDR3 loop reads CASSLDRLNTEAFF. The CDR3 DNA reads as TGCGCCAGCAGCTTGGACAGGCTGAACACTGAAGCTTTCTTT.